This T cell receptor (beta chain) was captured in a study of blood T cell repertoires in COVID-19. Study-level information: From the United States, Italy and Spain came samples of acute and convalescent COVID-19.

The CDR3 spans 14 residues. The V end was cut by 1 base, the J end by 4 bases, with 11 bases between. The germline V gene has CDR1 MNHEY and CDR2 SMNVEV (reference sequence). In the original workflow: Estimation of nucleated cell counts was performed using reference gene primer amplification. Using immunoSEQ multiplex PCR, the repertoire was profiled, and TCRdb retains in-frame clones only, with some absent. D and trimming come from the DNA, and the V and J calls and clone size come from that table. The sample lists under 200,000 clones; roughly 88% were seen once. The sequenced sample was peripheral blood. The chain links TRBV27 to TRBJ2-7, with TRBD2 as a possible D gene (6 bases). This TCR came from an older woman with acute or convalescent COVID-19. CDR3: CASSLLYSGYEQYF. The CDR3 coding sequence is TGTGCCAGCAGTTTATTATACAGCGGGTACGAGCAGTACTTC.